The rows below give T cell receptor beta chains drawn from one sample of a study of blood T cell repertoires in COVID-19. Clones were sequenced by immunoSEQ multiplex PCR, and TCRdb holds only the in-frame ones, with some missing. The sample yields fewer than 350,000 clones, approximately 86% seen once. Input material: PBMCs or T cells enriched from blood (not recorded which). The origin of the receptors is a middle-aged woman with acute COVID-19. Each CDR3 is given with its conserved first and last residue. D genes are given only for firm matches.

v_call,d_call,j_call,cdr3_nt,cdr3_aa
TRBV6-4,NA,TRBJ2-3,TGTGCCAGCAGTGTAGGACTGGACCATACGCAGTATTTT,CASSVGLDHTQYF
TRBV7-9,TRBD1,TRBJ2-1,TGTGCCAGCAGCCCCAGCCCGGGGACAGGGAGTACCGCGCCGCTCTTC,CASSPSPGTGSTAPLF
TRBV6-5,NA,TRBJ1-6,TGTGCCAGCTCGGACAGCTATAATTCACCCCTCCACTTT,CASSDSYNSPLHF
TRBV27,NA,TRBJ2-7,TGTGCCAGCAGTTTTCGACCCAGGGACTACGAGCAGTACTTC,CASSFRPRDYEQYF
TRBV14,NA,TRBJ1-1,TGTGCCAGCGCCGCGGCGGGGATCAACACTGAAGCTTTCTTT,CASAAAGINTEAFF
TRBV19,NA,TRBJ2-5,TGTGCCAGTAGTCTAACTAGTTTTGAAGAGACCCAGTACTTC,CASSLTSFEETQYF
TRBV3-1/TRBV3-2,NA,TRBJ1-6,TGTGCCAGCAGCCAAGATGGAATTAGCAATTCACCCCTCCACTTT,CASSQDGISNSPLHF
TRBV19,TRBD2,TRBJ2-1,TGTGCCAGTAGTATAAGGTTAGCGGGAGATTTCTCCTACAATGAGCAGTTCTTC,CASSIRLAGDFSYNEQFF
TRBV5-4,TRBD2,TRBJ2-3,TGTGCCAGCAGCATAGCGGGGGCCCGATCCACAGATACGCAGTATTTT,CASSIAGARSTDTQYF
TRBV3-1/TRBV3-2,NA,TRBJ2-3,TGTGCCAGCAGCCAAGTCGGACTTAGCACAGATACGCAGTATTTT,CASSQVGLSTDTQYF